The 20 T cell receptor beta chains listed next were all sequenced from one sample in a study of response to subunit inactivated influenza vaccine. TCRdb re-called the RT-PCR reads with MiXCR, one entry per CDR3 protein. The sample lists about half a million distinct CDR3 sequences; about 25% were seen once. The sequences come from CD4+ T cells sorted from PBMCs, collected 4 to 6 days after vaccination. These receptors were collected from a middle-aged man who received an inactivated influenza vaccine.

The CDR3 DNA reads TGCAGTGCTAGAGACCTAGGAGGGACGAACACCGGGGAGCTGTTTTTT. Protein product: CSARDLGGTNTGELFF. The chain is built from TRBV20-1 and TRBJ2-2; a possible D gene is TRBD2 (6 bases). This CDR3 comprises 16 residues. V shed 0 bases and J shed 0 bases, with 11 bases lying between them. Per germline, CDR1 DFQATT and CDR2 SNEGSKA (reference sequence).

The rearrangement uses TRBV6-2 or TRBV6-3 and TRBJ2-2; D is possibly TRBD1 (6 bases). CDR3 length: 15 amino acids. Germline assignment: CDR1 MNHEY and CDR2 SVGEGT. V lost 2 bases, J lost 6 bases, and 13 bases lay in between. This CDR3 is CASSYRGTSSGELFF. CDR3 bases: TGTGCCAGCAGTTACCGTGGGACATCGTCCGGGGAGCTGTTTTTT.

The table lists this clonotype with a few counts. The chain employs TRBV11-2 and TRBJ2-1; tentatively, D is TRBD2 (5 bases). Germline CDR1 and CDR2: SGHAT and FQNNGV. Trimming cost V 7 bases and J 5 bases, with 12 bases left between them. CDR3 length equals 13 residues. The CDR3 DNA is TGTGCCAGCATCCACGGGATGGACAATGAGCAGTTCTTC. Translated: CASIHGMDNEQFF.

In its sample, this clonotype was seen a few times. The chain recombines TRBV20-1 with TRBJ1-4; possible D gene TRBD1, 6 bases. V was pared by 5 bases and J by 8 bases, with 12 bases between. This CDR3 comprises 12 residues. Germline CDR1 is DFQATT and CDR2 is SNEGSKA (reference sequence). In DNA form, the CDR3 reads TGCAGTGCTCTACAGGGTTGGGAAAAACTGTTTTTT. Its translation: CSALQGWEKLFF.

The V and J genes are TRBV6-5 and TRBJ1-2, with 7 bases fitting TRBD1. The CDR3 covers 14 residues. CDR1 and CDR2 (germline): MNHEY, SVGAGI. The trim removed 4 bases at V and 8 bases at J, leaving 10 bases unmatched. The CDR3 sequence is CASSLGQEGRGYTF. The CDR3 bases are TGTGCCAGCAGTTTAGGACAGGAGGGCCGGGGCTACACCTTC.

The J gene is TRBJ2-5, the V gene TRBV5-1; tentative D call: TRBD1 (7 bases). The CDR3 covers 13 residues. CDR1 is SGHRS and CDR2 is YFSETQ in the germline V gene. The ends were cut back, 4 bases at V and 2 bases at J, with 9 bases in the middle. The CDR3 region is CASSAGQQETQYF. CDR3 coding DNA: TGCGCCAGCAGCGCGGGACAGCAAGAGACCCAGTACTTC.

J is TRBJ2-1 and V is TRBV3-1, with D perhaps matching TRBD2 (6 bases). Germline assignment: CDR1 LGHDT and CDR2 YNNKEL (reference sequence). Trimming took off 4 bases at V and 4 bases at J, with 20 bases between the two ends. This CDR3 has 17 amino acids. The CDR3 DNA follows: TGTGCCAGCAGCCCAGATGACGGGAGTACCCTTTACAATGAGCAGTTCTTC. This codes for CASSPDDGSTLYNEQFF.

Here the CDR3 DNA reads TGCAGTGCTAGAGTAAGGGCTAGCTCCTACGAGCAGTACTTC. Encoded protein: CSARVRASSYEQYF. The gene calls are TRBV20-1 and TRBJ2-7; D not certain. The V and J ends lost 1 base and 0 bases respectively, with 10 bases between them. CDR3 length equals 14 residues. From germline, CDR1 is DFQATT and CDR2 SNEGSKA (reference sequence).

The CDR3 region is CASSLAPRGEQFF. The CDR3 nucleotides are TGTGCCAGCAGCTTAGCCCCACGGGGAGAGCAGTTCTTC. This sequence joins TRBV7-2 and TRBJ2-1; a weak D match, TRBD2 (5 bases). V lost 0 bases and J 10 bases, leaving 10 bases between the germline ends. The CDR3 is made up of 13 amino acids. Germline assignment: CDR1 SGHTA and CDR2 FQGNSA.

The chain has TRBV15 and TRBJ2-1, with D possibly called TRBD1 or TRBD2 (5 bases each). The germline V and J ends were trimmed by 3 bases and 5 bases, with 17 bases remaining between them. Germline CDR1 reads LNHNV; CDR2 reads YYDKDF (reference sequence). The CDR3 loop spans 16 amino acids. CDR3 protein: CATSRVRDQRDNEQFF. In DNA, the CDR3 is TGTGCCACCAGCAGGGTCCGGGACCAGAGAGACAATGAGCAGTTCTTC.

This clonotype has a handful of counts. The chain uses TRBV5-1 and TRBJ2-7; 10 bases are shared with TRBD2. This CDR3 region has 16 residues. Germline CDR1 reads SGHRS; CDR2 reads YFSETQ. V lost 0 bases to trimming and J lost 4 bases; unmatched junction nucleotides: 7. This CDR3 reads CASSLASGSLKYEQYF. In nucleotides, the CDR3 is TGCGCCAGCAGCTTGGCTAGCGGGAGCCTCAAATACGAGCAGTACTTC.

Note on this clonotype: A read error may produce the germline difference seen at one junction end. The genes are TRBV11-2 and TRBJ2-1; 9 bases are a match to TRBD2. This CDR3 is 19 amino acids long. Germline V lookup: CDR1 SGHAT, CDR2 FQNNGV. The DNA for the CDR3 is TGTGCCATCAGCTTAGGGGCCGGGTGGCTAGCGGGACGAAAGCATGAGCAGTTCTTC. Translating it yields CAISLGAGWLAGRKHEQFF. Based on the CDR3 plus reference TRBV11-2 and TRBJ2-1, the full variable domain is EAGVAQSPRYKIIEKRQSVAFWCNPISGHATLYWYQQILGQGPKLLIQFQNNGVVDDSQLPKDRFSAERLKGVDSTLKIQPAKLEDSAVYLCAISLGAGWLAGRKHEQFFGPGTRLTVL.

CDR3 residues: CASSPGRIYGYTF. Here the CDR3 DNA reads TGTGCCAGCAGCCCGGGACGGATCTATGGCTACACCTTC. The chain carries TRBV6-1 and TRBJ1-2, with D possibly being TRBD1 (5 bases). V was shortened by 6 bases and J by 4 bases, with 12 bases between the two germline ends. CDR1 and CDR2 from the germline V gene are MNHNS and SASEGT. This CDR3 region has 13 residues.

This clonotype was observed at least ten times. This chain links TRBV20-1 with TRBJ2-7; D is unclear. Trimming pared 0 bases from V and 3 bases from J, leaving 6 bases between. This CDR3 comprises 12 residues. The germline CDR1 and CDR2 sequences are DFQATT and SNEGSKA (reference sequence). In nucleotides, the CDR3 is TGCAGTGCTAGAGATCTATACTACGAGCAGTACTTC. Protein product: CSARDLYYEQYF.

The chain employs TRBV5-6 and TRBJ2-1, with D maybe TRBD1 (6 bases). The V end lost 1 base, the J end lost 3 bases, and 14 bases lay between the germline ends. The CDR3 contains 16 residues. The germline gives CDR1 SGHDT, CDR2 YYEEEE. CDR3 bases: TGTGCCAGCAGCTTGATAGGGACACCGTACTACAATGAGCAGTTCTTC. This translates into CASSLIGTPYYNEQFF.

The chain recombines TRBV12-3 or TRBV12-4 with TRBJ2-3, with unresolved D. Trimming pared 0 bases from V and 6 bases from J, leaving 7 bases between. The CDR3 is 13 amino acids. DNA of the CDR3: TGTGCCAGCAGTTTAGCGCAAGAGGATACGCAGTATTTT. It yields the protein CASSLAQEDTQYF.

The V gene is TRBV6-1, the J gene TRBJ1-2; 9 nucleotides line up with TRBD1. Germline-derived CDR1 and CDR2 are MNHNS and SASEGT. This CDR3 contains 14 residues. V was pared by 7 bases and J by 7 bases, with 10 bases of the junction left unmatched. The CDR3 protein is CASKPQGAPAGYTF. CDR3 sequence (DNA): TGTGCCAGCAAACCACAGGGGGCTCCTGCTGGCTACACCTTC.

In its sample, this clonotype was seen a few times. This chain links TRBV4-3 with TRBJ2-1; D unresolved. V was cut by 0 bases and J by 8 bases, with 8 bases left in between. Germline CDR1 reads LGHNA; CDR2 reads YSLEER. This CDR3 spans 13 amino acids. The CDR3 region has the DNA TGCGCCAGCAGCCAAGACAAGGGTTATGAGCAGTTCTTC. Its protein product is CASSQDKGYEQFF.

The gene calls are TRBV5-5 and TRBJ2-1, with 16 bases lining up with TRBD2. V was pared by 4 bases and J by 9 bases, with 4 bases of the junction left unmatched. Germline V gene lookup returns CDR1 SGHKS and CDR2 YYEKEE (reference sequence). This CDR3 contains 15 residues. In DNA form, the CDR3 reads TGTGCCAGCAGCCCGGGACTAGCGGGGGGGGTTGAGCAGTTCTTC. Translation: CASSPGLAGGVEQFF.

CDR3 bases: TGTGCCAGCAGCTTGAGACTAGCGGGATCCTACAATGAGCAGTTCTTC. Translating it yields CASSLRLAGSYNEQFF. The chain is built from TRBV11-2 and TRBJ2-1; TRBD2 matches at 11 bases. Germline V gene sequence: CDR1 SGHAT, CDR2 FQNNGV. There are 16 residues in the CDR3. Losses at the gene ends were 3 bases for V and 1 base for J; bases not matched to a gene: 2.